This T cell receptor beta chain stems from a study of T cells after yellow fever vaccination. Background on the study: Libraries from low-cell-number fractions were prepared with the SMART-Seq v4 Ultra Low Input RNA kit.

Broader study findings: A small share of clonotypes appeared in both CD4 and CD8 compartments. A weaker but faster secondary response was observed, peaking on day 5 versus 15.

Many counts were recorded for this clonotype. The antigen is not known. Making TCR cDNA involved 5'RACE template switching, which added UMIs and a universal primer site. TCRdb reprocessed the 5' RACE reads with MiXCR, giving one entry per CDR3 protein. The sample yields about 63,000 distinct CDR3 sequences, less than 8.5% seen once. Trimming pared 3 bases from V and 5 bases from J, leaving 16 bases between. The CDR3 spans 15 residues. Sample: CD8+ T cells sorted from PBMCs, taken 15 days after the yellow fever booster vaccination. This chain uses TRBV23-1 with TRBJ2-5, with D perhaps matching TRBD2 (6 bases). TRBV23-1 counts as an open reading frame of uncertain function. This clonotype was sampled from a man aged 25 to 40 who received the YFV17D yellow fever vaccine. CDR3 sequence: CASSHSTPSGETQYF. In DNA, the CDR3 is TGCGCCAGCAGTCATTCGACACCGAGCGGGGAGACCCAGTACTTC.